These T cell receptor beta chains were read from a single sample in a study of blood T cell repertoires in COVID-19. Assay: immunoSEQ multiplex PCR; the TCRdb copy retains only in-frame clones and omits some. The sample lists roughly 75,000 clones, approximately 92% occurring once. Sample: peripheral blood. The receptors here all came from a human donor in a cohort sampled during active COVID-19. Both conserved end residues are part of each CDR3. A D gene is named only where the DNA matches it firmly. The listing skips clone size in some rows; elsewhere it reads once, few, many or a size class.

D | size | J | V | DNA | CDR3
NA | once | TRBJ2-5 | TRBV27 | TGTGCCAGCAGTCACCAGTGGGGGCCCCAAGAGACCCAGTACTTC | CASSHQWGPQETQYF
NA | NA | TRBJ1-5 | TRBV12-3/TRBV12-4 | TGTGCCAGCAGTTTAGCGCTAGGGGTACCCCAGCATTTT | CASSLALGVPQHF
NA | NA | TRBJ1-5 | TRBV19 | TGTGCCAGTAGTATCCGGGATCCCGATCCGCTTCAGCCCCAGCATTTT | CASSIRDPDPLQPQHF
TRBD1 | NA | TRBJ1-6 | TRBV6-5 | TGTGCCAGCAGCCGCCGGGACAGGGATAATTCACCCCTCCACTTT | CASSRRDRDNSPLHF
NA | NA | TRBJ2-3 | TRBV12-3/TRBV12-4 | TGTGCCAGCGGTCGACTAGTGGCAGATACGCAGTATTTT | CASGRLVADTQYF
TRBD1 | NA | TRBJ1-1 | TRBV6-5 | TGTGCCAGCACCATGGACAGGGGTAGCACTGAAGCTTTCTTT | CASTMDRGSTEAFF
NA | once | TRBJ1-5 | TRBV19 | TGTGCCAGTAGCCGGGAGTGGGATCAGCCCCAGCATTTT | CASSREWDQPQHF
NA | NA | TRBJ2-5 | TRBV12-3/TRBV12-4 | TGTGCCAGCAGGGGTTCGGGAGAGACCCAGTACTTC | CASRGSGETQYF
TRBD1 | NA | TRBJ2-7 | TRBV7-2 | TGTGCCAGCCTCGTGGGACAGGGATGGTACTCCTACGAGCAGTACTTC | CASLVGQGWYSYEQYF
TRBD1 | NA | TRBJ1-5 | TRBV11-3 | TGTGCCAGCAGCTCAGACTTCGCGGGACAGGGGGCAGGTGGCAATCAGCCCCAGCATTTT | CASSSDFAGQGAGGNQPQHF
TRBD2 | NA | TRBJ2-3 | TRBV30 | TGTGCCTGGAGCCGGGAGGCGGGGGGGCCAAGGGATACGCAGTATTTT | CAWSREAGGPRDTQYF
NA | NA | TRBJ2-1 | TRBV9 | TGTGCCAGCAGCGAGGAGGACGTCCCGGAGCAGTTCTTC | CASSEEDVPEQFF
NA | NA | TRBJ2-2 | TRBV18 | TGTGCCAGCTCCCACGGGTTTAGAGGCACCGGGGAGCTGTTTTTT | CASSHGFRGTGELFF
NA | NA | TRBJ1-5 | TRBV5-8 | TGTGCCAGCAGCTTCCGGGGGGGTGGCAATCAGCCCCAGCATTTT | CASSFRGGGNQPQHF
NA | NA | TRBJ2-2 | TRBV23-1 | TGCGCCAGCAGTACGGGGGTTAGAGTTACCGGGGAGCTGTTTTTT | CASSTGVRVTGELFF
TRBD2 | NA | TRBJ2-2 | TRBV5-1 | TGCGCCAGCAGCTTCGCAGCGGGGGGGATAAACACCGGGGAGCTGTTTTTT | CASSFAAGGINTGELFF
TRBD1 | NA | TRBJ2-4 | TRBV7-6 | TGTGCCAGCAGCTTAACGGTCGGGACAGGGGGCGGGAACATTCAGTACTTC | CASSLTVGTGGGNIQYF
NA | NA | TRBJ1-1 | TRBV7-9 | TGTGCCAGCAGCTTCCCATTGAACACTGAAGCTTTCTTT | CASSFPLNTEAFF
TRBD1 | medium-sized | TRBJ1-1 | TRBV14 | TGTGCCAGCAGCCAGACAGGGGGCGGGAACACTGAAGCTTTCTTT | CASSQTGGGNTEAFF
TRBD1 | NA | TRBJ2-2 | TRBV2 | TGTGCCAGCAGGCTCCGGGACAGCAACACCGGGGAGCTGTTTTTT | CASRLRDSNTGELFF
TRBD2 | NA | TRBJ2-1 | TRBV6-6 | TGTGCCAGCAGACAGCGGGGGGGCAGGTTCCTGGCGCAGTTCTTC | CASRQRGGRFLAQFF
TRBD2 | NA | TRBJ2-2 | TRBV6-6 | TGTGCCAGCAGGCTGACTAGCGGGGGTCCCGGGGAGCTGTTTTTT | CASRLTSGGPGELFF
TRBD1 | NA | TRBJ1-3 | TRBV6-5 | TGTGCCAGCGGGGGGACAGGGAGAACTGGAAACACCATATATTTT | CASGGTGRTGNTIYF
NA | once | TRBJ1-2 | TRBV5-5 | TGTGCCAGCACCCCTGCGGCCGGCGTCACCATCTATGGCTACACCTTC | CASTPAAGVTIYGYTF
NA | NA | TRBJ1-6 | TRBV24-1 | TGTGCCACCAGTGACGGACAGCCTAATTCACCCCTCCACTTT | CATSDGQPNSPLHF